This paragraph covers one T cell receptor (beta chain) sequence. Germline CDR1 reads MNHEY; CDR2 reads SVGAGI. The CDR3 covers 14 residues. Germline trimming cut 6 bases from V and 5 bases from J; bases unmatched to any gene: 6. The data are from a study of blood T cell repertoires in COVID-19. Authors' data handling: Amplification from reference gene primers served as the basis for estimated nucleated cell counts. Generated by immunoSEQ multiplex PCR, the TCRdb table keeps only in-frame clones and is missing some. V, J and clone size are those of that table, while D and trimming were read from the DNA. The profile covers roughly 95,000 clones, with under 85% appearing a single time and 24% taken by the ten largest.

Sequencing was done on a sample of peripheral blood. This sequence originates from a human donor in a cohort sampled during active COVID-19. The chain has TRBV6-5 and TRBJ2-7; TRBD1 agrees at 11 bases. The chain's CDR3 is CASRAGQGAHEQYF. CDR3 DNA sequence: TGTGCCAGCAGGGCTGGACAGGGGGCCCACGAGCAGTACTTC.